This T cell receptor beta chain is from a study of blood T cell repertoires in COVID-19. Across the study: The United States, Italy and Spain were the sources of the acute and convalescent COVID-19 samples. PBMCs, B-cell-depleted T cells, or T cells were the source of the cDNA or gDNA that made up the material.

Using immunoSEQ multiplex PCR, the repertoire was profiled, and TCRdb retains in-frame clones only, with some absent. The top ten clones hold around 2.3% of a sample with some 200,000 clones, around 90% of them seen once. The cohort comprised adults aged about 18 to 89 years residing in around 25 US areas. The TCR sequence derives from a woman aged 25 to 39 who had recovered from COVID-19. The sequencing input was PBMCs or T cells enriched from blood (not recorded which).

This chain's CDR3 is CASSPQANYGYTF. CDR3 DNA: TGTGCCAGCAGTCCTCAGGCCAACTATGGCTACACCTTC. The J gene is TRBJ1-2, the V gene TRBV28; D unclear. V was shortened by 5 bases and J by 2 bases, with 9 bases between the two germline ends. In germline, CDR1 is MDHEN, CDR2 SYDVKM. CDR3 length equals 13 residues.